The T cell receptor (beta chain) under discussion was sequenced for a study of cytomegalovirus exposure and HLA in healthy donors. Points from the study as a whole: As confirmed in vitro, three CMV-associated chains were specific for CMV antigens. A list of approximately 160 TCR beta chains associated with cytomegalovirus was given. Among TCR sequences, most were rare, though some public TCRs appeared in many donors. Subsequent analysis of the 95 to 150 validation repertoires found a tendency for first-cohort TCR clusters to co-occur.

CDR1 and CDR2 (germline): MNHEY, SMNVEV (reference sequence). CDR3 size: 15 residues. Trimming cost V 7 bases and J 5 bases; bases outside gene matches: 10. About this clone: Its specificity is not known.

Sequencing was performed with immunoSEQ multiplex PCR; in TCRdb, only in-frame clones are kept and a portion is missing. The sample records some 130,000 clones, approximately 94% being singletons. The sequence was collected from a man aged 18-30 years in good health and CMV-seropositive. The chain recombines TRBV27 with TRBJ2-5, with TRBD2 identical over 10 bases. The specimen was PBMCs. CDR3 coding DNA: TGTGCCAGCATCTTGAGCGGGAGGGCCGGGGAGACCCAGTACTTC. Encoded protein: CASILSGRAGETQYF.